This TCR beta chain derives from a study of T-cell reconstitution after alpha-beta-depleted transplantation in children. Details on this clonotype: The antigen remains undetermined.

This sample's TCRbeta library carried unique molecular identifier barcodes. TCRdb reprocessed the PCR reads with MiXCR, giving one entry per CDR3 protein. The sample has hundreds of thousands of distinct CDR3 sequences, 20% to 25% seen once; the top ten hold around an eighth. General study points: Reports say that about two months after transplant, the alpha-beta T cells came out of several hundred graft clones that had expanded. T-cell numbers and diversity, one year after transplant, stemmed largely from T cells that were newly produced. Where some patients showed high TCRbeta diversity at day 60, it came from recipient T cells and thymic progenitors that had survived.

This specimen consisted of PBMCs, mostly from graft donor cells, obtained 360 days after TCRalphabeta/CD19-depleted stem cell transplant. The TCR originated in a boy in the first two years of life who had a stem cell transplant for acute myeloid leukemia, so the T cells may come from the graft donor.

Here the CDR3 DNA reads TGTGCCAGCAGTGGCAGAGGATTAGGCACAGATACGCAGTATTTT. Residues: CASSGRGLGTDTQYF. The J gene is TRBJ2-3, the V gene TRBV12-3 or TRBV12-4; D remains ambiguous. V lost 5 bases and J lost 1, with 13 bases in between. This CDR3 has 15 residues.